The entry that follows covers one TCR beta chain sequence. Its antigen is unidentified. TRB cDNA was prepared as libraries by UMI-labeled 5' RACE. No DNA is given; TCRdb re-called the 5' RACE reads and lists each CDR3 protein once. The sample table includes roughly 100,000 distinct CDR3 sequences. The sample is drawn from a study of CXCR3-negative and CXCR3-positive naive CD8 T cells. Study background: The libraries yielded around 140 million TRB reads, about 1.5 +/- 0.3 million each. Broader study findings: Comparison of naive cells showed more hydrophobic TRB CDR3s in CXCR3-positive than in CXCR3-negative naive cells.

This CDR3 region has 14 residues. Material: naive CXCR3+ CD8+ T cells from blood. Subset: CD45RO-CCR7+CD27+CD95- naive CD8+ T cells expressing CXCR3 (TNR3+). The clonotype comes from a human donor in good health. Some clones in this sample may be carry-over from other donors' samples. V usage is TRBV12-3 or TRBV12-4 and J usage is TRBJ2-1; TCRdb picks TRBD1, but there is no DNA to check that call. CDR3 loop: CASSPEGGLVEQFF.